This T cell receptor beta chain came from a study of blood T cell repertoires in COVID-19. The overall study: Acute and convalescent COVID-19 specimens originated in the United States, Italy and Spain. Sources were T cells, B-cell-depleted T cells, or PBMCs; the material itself was cDNA or gDNA.

Germline loops: CDR1 SEHNR, CDR2 FQNEAQ (reference sequence). The CDR3 is 12 amino acids. V was trimmed by 3 bases and J by 5 bases, leaving 7 bases between them. Some clones are missing from TCRdb's copy, which holds only in-frame ones; the method was immunoSEQ multiplex PCR. Found here are fewer than 200,000 clones, around 79% of them singletons; the top ten hold approximately 26%. This TCR came from a woman between 65 and 79 years old with acute or convalescent COVID-19. Specimen: peripheral blood. This chain connects TRBV7-9 to TRBJ2-5, with D unresolved. CDR3 loop: CASSFSWETQYF. For the CDR3, the DNA is TGTGCCAGCAGCTTTAGTTGGGAGACCCAGTACTTC.